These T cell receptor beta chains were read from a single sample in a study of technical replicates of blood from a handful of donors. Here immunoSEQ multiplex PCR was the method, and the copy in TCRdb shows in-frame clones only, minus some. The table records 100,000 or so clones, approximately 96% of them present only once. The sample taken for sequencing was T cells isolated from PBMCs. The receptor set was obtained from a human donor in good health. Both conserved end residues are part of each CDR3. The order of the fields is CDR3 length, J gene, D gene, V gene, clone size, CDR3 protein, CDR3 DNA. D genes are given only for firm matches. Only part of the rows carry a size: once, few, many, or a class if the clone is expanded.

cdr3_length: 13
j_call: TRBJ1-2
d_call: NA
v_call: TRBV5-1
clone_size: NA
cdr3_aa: CASSLESGHGYTF
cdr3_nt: TGCGCCAGCAGCTTGGAGTCAGGGCATGGCTACACCTTC

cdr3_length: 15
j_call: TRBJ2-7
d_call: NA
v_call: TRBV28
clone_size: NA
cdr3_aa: CASSFVSLKEDEQYF
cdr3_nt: TGTGCCAGCAGTTTCGTCTCCCTCAAGGAGGACGAGCAGTACTTC

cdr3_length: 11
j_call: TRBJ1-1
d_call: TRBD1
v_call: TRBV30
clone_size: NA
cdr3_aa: CAWGEDRKAFF
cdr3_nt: TGTGCCTGGGGGGAGGACAGGAAGGCTTTCTTT

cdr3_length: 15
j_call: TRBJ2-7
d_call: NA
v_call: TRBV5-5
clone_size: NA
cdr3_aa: CASSFNFGTPYEQYF
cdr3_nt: TGTGCCAGCAGCTTCAACTTCGGGACACCCTACGAGCAGTACTTC

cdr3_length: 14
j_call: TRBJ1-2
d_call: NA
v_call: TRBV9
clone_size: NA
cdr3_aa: CASSPQGGGYGYTF
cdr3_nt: TGTGCCAGCAGCCCCCAGGGCGGTGGCTATGGCTACACCTTC

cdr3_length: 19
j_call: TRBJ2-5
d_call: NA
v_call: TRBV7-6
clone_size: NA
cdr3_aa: CASSSLAGPRGPLQETQYF
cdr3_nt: TGTGCCAGCAGCTCCCTAGCTGGTCCCAGGGGACCACTCCAAGAGACCCAGTACTTC

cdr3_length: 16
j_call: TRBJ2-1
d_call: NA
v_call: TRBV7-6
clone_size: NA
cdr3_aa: CASSLNSASSYNEQFF
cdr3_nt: TGTGCCAGCAGCTTAAATTCGGCTAGCTCCTACAATGAGCAGTTCTTC

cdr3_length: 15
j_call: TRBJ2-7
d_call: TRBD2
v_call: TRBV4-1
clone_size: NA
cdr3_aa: CASSPPAGDAYEQYF
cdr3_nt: TGCGCCAGCAGTCCCCCAGCGGGAGATGCCTACGAGCAGTACTTC

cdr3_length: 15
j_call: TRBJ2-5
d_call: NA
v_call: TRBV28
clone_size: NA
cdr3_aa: CASTQGAGGRETQYF
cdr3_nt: TGTGCCAGCACCCAAGGAGCGGGTGGTCGGGAGACCCAGTACTTC

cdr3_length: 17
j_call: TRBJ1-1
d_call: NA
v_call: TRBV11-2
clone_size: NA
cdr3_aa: CASSLGRGRNRESEAFF
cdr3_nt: TGTGCCAGCAGCTTAGGTCGGGGCCGTAACAGGGAATCTGAAGCTTTCTTT

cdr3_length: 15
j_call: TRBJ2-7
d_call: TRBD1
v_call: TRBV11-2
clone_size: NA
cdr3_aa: CASSLSGTGFYEQYF
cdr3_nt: TGTGCCAGCAGCCTTTCCGGGACAGGGTTTTACGAGCAGTACTTC

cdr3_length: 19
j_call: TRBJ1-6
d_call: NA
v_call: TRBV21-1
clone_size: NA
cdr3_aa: CASSKANGGQGLPNSPLHF
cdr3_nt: TGTGCCAGCAGCAAAGCGAATGGTGGTCAGGGACTGCCTAATTCACCCCTCCACTTT

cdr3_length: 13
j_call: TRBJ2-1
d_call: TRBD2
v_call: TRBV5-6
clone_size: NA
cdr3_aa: CASSQLADNEQFF
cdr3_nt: TGTGCCAGCAGCCAGCTAGCGGACAATGAGCAGTTCTTC

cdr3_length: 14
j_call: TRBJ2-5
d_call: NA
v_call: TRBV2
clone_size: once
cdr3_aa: CASRTRQFQETQYF
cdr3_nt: TGTGCCAGCAGAACGAGACAATTCCAAGAGACCCAGTACTTC

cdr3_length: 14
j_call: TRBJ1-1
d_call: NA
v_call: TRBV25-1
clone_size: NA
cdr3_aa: CASSELRGNTEAFF
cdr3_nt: TGTGCCAGCAGTGAATTGCGGGGGAACACTGAAGCTTTCTTT

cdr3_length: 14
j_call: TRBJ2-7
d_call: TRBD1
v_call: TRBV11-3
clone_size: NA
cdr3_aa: CASAPGQGNYEQYF
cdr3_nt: TGTGCCAGCGCCCCCGGACAGGGAAACTACGAGCAGTACTTC

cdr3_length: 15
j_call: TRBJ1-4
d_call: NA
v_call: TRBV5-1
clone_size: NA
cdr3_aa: CASSLLDLRDEKLFF
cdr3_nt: TGCGCCAGCAGCTTGTTGGATCTTCGGGATGAAAAACTGTTTTTT

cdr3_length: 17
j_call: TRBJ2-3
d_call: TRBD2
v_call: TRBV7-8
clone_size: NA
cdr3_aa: CASSPTSSGGPRDTQYF
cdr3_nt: TGTGCCAGCAGCCCGACGTCGAGCGGGGGGCCAAGAGATACGCAGTATTTT

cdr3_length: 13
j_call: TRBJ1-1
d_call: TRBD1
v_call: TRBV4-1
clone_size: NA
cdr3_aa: CASSQAKQGLAFF
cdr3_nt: TGCGCCAGCAGCCAGGCAAAACAGGGGTTAGCTTTCTTT

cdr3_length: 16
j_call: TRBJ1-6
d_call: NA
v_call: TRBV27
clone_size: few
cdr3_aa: CASRKQAPGANSPLHF
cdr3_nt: TGTGCCAGCAGGAAACAGGCCCCTGGAGCTAATTCACCCCTCCACTTT

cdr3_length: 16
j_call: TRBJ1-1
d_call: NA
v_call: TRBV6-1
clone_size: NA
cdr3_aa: CASSERVQVMNTEAFF
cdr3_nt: TGTGCCAGCAGTGAACGCGTACAGGTGATGAACACTGAAGCTTTCTTT

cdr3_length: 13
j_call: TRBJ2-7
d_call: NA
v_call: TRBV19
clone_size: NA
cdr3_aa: CASSIVLSYEQYF
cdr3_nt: TGTGCCAGTAGTATTGTACTTTCCTACGAGCAGTACTTC

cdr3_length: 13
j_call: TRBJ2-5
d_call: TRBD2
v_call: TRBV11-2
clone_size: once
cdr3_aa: CASGGGREETQYF
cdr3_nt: TGTGCCAGCGGTGGCGGGAGGGAAGAGACCCAGTACTTC

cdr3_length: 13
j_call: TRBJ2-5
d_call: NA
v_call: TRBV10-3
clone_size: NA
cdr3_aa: CATRGPGEETQYF
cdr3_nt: TGTGCCACCCGAGGGCCCGGGGAAGAGACCCAGTACTTC

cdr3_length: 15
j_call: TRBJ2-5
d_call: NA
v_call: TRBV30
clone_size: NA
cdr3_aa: CAWSGLWGRRETQYF
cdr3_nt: TGTGCCTGGAGTGGCCTATGGGGGAGGAGGGAGACCCAGTACTTC

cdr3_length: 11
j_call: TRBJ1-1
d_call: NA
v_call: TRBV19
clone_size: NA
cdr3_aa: CASMGNTEAFF
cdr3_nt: TGTGCCAGTATGGGCAACACTGAAGCTTTCTTT

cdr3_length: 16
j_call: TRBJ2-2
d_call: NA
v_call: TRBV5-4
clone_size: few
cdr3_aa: CASSPLGERNTGELFF
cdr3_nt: TGTGCCAGCAGCCCCCTTGGGGAGAGGAACACCGGGGAGCTGTTTTTT

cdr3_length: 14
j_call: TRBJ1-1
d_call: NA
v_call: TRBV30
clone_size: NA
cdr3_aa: CAWSVGVGNTEAFF
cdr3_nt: TGTGCCTGGAGTGTTGGAGTAGGGAACACTGAAGCTTTCTTT

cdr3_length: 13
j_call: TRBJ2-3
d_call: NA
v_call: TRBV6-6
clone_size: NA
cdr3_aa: CASSYPDRDTQYF
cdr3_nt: TGTGCCAGCAGTTACCCCGATCGGGATACGCAGTATTTT

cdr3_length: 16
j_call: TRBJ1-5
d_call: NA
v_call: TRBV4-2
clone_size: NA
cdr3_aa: CASSQDSGNSNQPQHF
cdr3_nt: TGTGCCAGCAGCCAAGATTCAGGGAATAGCAATCAGCCCCAGCATTTT

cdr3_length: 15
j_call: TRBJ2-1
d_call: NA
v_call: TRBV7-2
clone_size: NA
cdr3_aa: CASRGGRDDMNEQFF
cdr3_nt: TGTGCCAGCAGGGGCGGGCGGGATGATATGAATGAGCAGTTCTTC

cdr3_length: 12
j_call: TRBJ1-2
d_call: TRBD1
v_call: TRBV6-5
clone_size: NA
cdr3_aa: CASSRQGYGYTF
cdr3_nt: TGTGCCAGCAGTCGACAGGGCTATGGCTACACCTTC

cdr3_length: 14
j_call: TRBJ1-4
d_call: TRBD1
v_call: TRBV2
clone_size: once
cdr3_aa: CASSAGQHNEKLFF
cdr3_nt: TGTGCCAGCAGCGCGGGACAGCATAATGAAAAACTGTTTTTT

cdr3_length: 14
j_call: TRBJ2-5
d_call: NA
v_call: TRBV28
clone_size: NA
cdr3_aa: CASSSPLGLETQYF
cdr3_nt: TGTGCCAGCAGTTCTCCACTCGGGTTGGAGACCCAGTACTTC

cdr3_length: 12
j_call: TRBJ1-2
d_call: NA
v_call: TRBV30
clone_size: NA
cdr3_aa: CAWRPLGLGYTF
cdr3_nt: TGTGCCTGGAGACCCCTAGGATTGGGCTACACCTTC

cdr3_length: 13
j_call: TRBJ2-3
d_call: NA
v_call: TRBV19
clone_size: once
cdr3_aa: CASSMAPVDTQYF
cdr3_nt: TGTGCCAGTAGTATGGCTCCCGTAGATACGCAGTATTTT

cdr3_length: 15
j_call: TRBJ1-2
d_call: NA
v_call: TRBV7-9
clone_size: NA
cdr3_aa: CASSLGTSVGYGYTF
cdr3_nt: TGTGCCAGCAGCTTGGGGACAAGTGTCGGCTATGGCTACACCTTC

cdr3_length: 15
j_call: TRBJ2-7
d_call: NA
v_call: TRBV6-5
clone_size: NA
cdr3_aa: CASSYSGPTPHEQYF
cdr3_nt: TGTGCCAGCAGTTACTCGGGGCCAACGCCCCACGAGCAGTACTTC

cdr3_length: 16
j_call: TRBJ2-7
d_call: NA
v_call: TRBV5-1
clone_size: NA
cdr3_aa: CASSWTPGKQSYEQYF
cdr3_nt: TGCGCCAGCAGCTGGACCCCGGGAAAGCAATCCTACGAGCAGTACTTC

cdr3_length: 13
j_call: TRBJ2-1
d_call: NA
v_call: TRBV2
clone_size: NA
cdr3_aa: CASSDPGDNEQFF
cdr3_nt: TGTGCCAGCAGTGACCCCGGGGACAATGAGCAGTTCTTC

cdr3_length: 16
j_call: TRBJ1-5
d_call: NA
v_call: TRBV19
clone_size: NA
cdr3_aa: CASSTVLGRGNQPQHF
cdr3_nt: TGTGCCAGTAGTACAGTCCTAGGCAGAGGAAATCAGCCCCAGCATTTT

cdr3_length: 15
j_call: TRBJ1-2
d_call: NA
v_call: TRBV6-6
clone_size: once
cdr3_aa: CASSQSPTGPYGYTF
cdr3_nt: TGTGCCAGCAGTCAATCCCCGACAGGACCCTATGGCTACACCTTC

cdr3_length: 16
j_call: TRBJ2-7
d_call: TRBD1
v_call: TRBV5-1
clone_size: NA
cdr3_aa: CASSPTAGTGVYEQYF
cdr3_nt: TGCGCCAGCAGCCCGACCGCCGGGACAGGGGTCTACGAGCAGTACTTC

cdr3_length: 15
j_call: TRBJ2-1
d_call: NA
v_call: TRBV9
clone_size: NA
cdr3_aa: CASSVGGTIGNEQFF
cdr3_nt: TGTGCCAGCAGCGTAGGCGGGACGATTGGAAATGAGCAGTTCTTC

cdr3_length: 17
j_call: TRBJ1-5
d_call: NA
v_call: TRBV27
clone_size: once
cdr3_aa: CASSRGLGGMSNQPQHF
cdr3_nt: TGTGCCAGCAGCCGAGGTCTCGGGGGTATGAGCAATCAGCCCCAGCATTTT

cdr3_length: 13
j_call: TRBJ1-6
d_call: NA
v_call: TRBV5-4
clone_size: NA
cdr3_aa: CASWERGNSPLHF
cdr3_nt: TGTGCCAGTTGGGAAAGGGGTAATTCACCCCTCCACTTT

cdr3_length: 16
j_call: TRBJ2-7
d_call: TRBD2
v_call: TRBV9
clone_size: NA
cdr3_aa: CASSGRTSGANYEQYF
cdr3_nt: TGTGCCAGCAGCGGAAGGACTAGCGGGGCGAACTACGAGCAGTACTTC

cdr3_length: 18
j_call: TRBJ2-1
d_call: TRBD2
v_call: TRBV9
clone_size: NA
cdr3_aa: CASSDPPPGSGRRDEQFF
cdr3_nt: TGTGCCAGCAGCGATCCCCCCCCGGGTAGCGGGAGAAGGGATGAGCAGTTCTTC

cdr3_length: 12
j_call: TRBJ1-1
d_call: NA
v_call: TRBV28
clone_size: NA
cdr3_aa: CASRTGFTEAFF
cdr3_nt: TGTGCCAGCAGGACGGGGTTCACTGAAGCTTTCTTT

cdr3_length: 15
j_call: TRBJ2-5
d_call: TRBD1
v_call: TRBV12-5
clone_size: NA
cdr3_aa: CASGSTGGRLGTQYF
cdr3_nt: TGTGCTAGTGGGTCGACAGGGGGCAGATTAGGGACCCAGTACTTC

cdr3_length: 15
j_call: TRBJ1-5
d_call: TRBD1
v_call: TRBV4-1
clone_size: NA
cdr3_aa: CASSQDGTGGLPQHF
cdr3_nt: TGCGCCAGCAGCCAAGATGGGACAGGGGGCCTCCCCCAGCATTTT

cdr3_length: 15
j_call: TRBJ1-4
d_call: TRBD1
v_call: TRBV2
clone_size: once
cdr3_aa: CASALNRGTNEKLFF
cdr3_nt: TGTGCCAGCGCCCTGAACAGGGGAACTAATGAAAAACTGTTTTTT

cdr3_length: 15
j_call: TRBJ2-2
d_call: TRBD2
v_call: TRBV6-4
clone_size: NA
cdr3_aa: CASSDESSGARGLFF
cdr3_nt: TGTGCCAGCAGTGACGAGTCTAGCGGGGCGAGGGGTCTGTTTTTT

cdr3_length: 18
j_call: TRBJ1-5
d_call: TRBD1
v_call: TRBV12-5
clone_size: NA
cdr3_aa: CASGLGQGAGIGNQPQHF
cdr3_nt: TGTGCTAGTGGTTTGGGTCAGGGGGCGGGTATTGGCAATCAGCCCCAGCATTTT

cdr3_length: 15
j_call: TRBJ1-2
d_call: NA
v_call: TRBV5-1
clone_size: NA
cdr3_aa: CASSPADRPNYGYTF
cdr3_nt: TGCGCCAGCAGCCCGGCCGACAGGCCCAACTATGGCTACACCTTC

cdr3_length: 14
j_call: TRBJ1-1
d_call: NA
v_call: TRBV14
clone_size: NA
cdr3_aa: CASSPLTGPWGAFF
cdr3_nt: TGTGCCAGCAGCCCTCTTACAGGGCCCTGGGGGGCTTTCTTT

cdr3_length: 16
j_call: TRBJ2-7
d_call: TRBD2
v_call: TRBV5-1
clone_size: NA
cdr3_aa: CASSLRAGGQSGEQYF
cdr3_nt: TGCGCCAGCAGCTTGAGAGCGGGGGGGCAATCTGGCGAGCAGTACTTC

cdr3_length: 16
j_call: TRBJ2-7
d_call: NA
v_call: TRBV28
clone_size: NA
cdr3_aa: CASSLGSDKVSYEQYF
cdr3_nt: TGTGCCAGCAGTTTAGGCTCGGACAAGGTAAGCTACGAGCAGTACTTC

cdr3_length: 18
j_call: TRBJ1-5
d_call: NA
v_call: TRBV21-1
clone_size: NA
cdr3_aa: CASSRNRGRPYSNQPQHF
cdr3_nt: TGTGCCAGCAGTAGAAACAGGGGGCGACCTTATAGCAATCAGCCCCAGCATTTT